Following are 26 T cell receptor beta chains from one sample sequenced in a study of T cell responses to AZD1222 COVID-19 vaccine. Sequencing was performed with immunoSEQ multiplex PCR; in TCRdb, only in-frame clones are kept and a portion is missing. Of roughly 120,000 clones listed, roughly 91% are singletons. This specimen was peripheral blood, taken 28 days after the second AZD1222 dose. The receptor source for this set is an adult who received the AZD1222 COVID-19 vaccine.

V and J are TRBV28 and TRBJ1-1; TRBD1 matches 7 bases. The CDR3 runs 15 residues. V gave up 3 bases and J gave up 5 bases; unmatched junction bases: 9. The germline CDR1 and CDR2 sequences are MDHEN and SYDVKM. The CDR3 DNA follows: TGTGCCAGCAGTTTGTTGGGTCAGGGGGAAACTGAAGCTTTCTTT. It translates to CASSLLGQGETEAFF.

The V call is TRBV19, the J call TRBJ2-3; D perhaps matches TRBD2 (6 bases). V was pared by 4 bases and J by 0 bases, with 11 bases between. The germline V gene encodes CDR1 LNHDA and CDR2 SQIVND (reference sequence). The CDR3 is made up of 15 amino acids. The CDR3 region has the DNA TGTGCCAGTAGTACTCCTAGCGCTAGCACAGATACGCAGTATTTT. Translated, it gives CASSTPSASTDTQYF.

The V call is TRBV11-2, the J call TRBJ1-1, with no clear D. V lost 5 bases to trimming and J lost 3 bases, with 16 bases between them. The CDR3 runs to 15 residues. Germline V CDR1 and CDR2: SGHAT, FQNNGV. CDR3 loop: CASSHIQKSYTEAFF. CDR3 nucleotide sequence: TGTGCCAGCAGCCACATACAGAAATCGTACACTGAAGCTTTCTTT.

V gene TRBV12-5 combines with J gene TRBJ1-1; the D gene is possibly TRBD1 (5 bases). This CDR3 has 15 residues. The V gene lost 0 bases and the J gene lost 2 bases, with 10 bases spanning the gap. Germline CDR1 is LGHNT and CDR2 is FRNRAP. In DNA, the CDR3 is TGTGCTAGTGGTTTGGTACCCACAGGCAACACTGAAGCTTTCTTT. The encoded protein is CASGLVPTGNTEAFF.

Only one count was recorded for this clone. The chain uses TRBV11-3 and TRBJ1-1; 7 bases fit TRBD1. Looked up from germline, CDR1 is SGHNT and CDR2 is YENEEA. The length of the CDR3 is 15 residues. With V trimmed by 5 bases and J by 3 bases, 9 bases remained unmatched. CDR3 nucleotide sequence: TGTGCCAGCAGCCCTGGCCCAGGGGGAGACACTGAAGCTTTCTTT. Translation: CASSPGPGGDTEAFF.

The V gene is TRBV9, the J gene TRBJ2-2; 7 bases are shared with TRBD1. Germline CDR1 is SGDLS and CDR2 is YYNGEE. The CDR3 sequence is 17 residues long. Trimming cost V 0 bases and J 0 bases; bases outside gene matches: 5. CDR3 sequence (DNA): TGTGCCAGCAGCGTAGATCGGGACAGCCCGAACACCGGGGAGCTGTTTTTT. It codes for CASSVDRDSPNTGELFF.

J is TRBJ2-1 and V is TRBV6-5; 7 bases line up with TRBD1. Germline V lookup: CDR1 MNHEY, CDR2 SVGAGI. J gave up 15 bases and V 6 bases, and 8 bases lay outside the gene matches. This CDR3 spans 11 amino acids. CDR3 sequence: CASSLDRVMFF. Written as DNA, the CDR3 is TGTGCCAGCAGCCTCGACAGGGTAATGTTCTTC.

The J gene is TRBJ1-6, the V gene TRBV28; possible D gene TRBD1, 6 bases. In germline, CDR1 is MDHEN, CDR2 SYDVKM. The ends were cut back, 2 bases at V and 7 bases at J, with 15 bases in the middle. This CDR3 has 16 residues. CDR3 region: CASSLTLQGLNSPLHF. The CDR3 DNA follows: TGTGCCAGCAGTTTAACCCTGCAGGGGTTGAATTCACCCCTCCACTTT.

The rearrangement uses TRBV25-1 and TRBJ1-1; D is unresolved. V dropped 5 bases and J dropped 4 bases, with 8 bases sitting between them. The CDR3 has 12 amino acids. Germline CDR1 reads MGHDK; CDR2 reads SYGVNS. CDR3 nucleotides: TGTGCCAGCAGTAAATCCCGCACTGAAGCTTTCTTT. This translates into CASSKSRTEAFF.

This clone was counted a few times. V usage is TRBV19 and J usage is TRBJ1-2, with D perhaps matching TRBD1 (5 bases). Trimming took 3 bases from V and 4 from J, leaving 15 bases between them. The germline CDR1 and CDR2 sequences are LNHDA and SQIVND (reference sequence). The CDR3 loop spans 15 amino acids. Here the CDR3 reads CASSIGGGDSYGYTF. The CDR3 region has the DNA TGTGCCAGTAGTATTGGGGGAGGGGACTCCTATGGCTACACCTTC.

The genes are TRBV6-5 and TRBJ2-5; 9 bases map to TRBD2. Germline lookup yields CDR1 MNHEY and CDR2 SVGAGI. The CDR3 is made up of 14 amino acids. The junction had 1 base not matched to a gene; V was cut back by 4 bases and J by 1 base. For the CDR3, the DNA is TGTGCCAGCAGTTCGACTAGCGGCCAAGAGACCCAGTACTTC. It codes for CASSSTSGQETQYF.

The chain combines TRBV7-9 with TRBJ1-1; possible D gene TRBD1, 5 bases. The CDR3 extends over 12 amino acids. The germline CDR1 and CDR2 sequences are SEHNR and FQNEAQ (reference sequence). With 5 bases removed from V and 8 bases from J, the gap between germline ends came to 12 bases. The CDR3 coding sequence is TGTGCCAGCAGCACAGGCCCGACAGAAGCTTTCTTT. Protein product: CASSTGPTEAFF.

The J gene is TRBJ2-3, the V gene TRBV5-1, with D unclear. The CDR3 runs to 14 residues. CDR1 is SGHRS, CDR2 YFSETQ, per germline. Trimming took off 1 base at V and 1 base at J, with 7 bases between the two ends. The CDR3 sequence is CASSLWSGTDTQYF. Here the CDR3 DNA reads TGCGCCAGCAGCTTGTGGTCGGGCACAGATACGCAGTATTTT.

The chain has TRBV3-1 (or the pseudogene TRBV3-2) and TRBJ1-1; no clear D gene. V lost 4 bases to trimming and J lost 0 bases, with 18 bases between them. The CDR3 spans 17 residues. Looked up from germline, CDR1 is LGHDT and CDR2 is YNNKEL (reference sequence). CDR3 coding DNA: TGTGCCAGCAGCCGAAATAACCGTCTGTACATGAACACTGAAGCTTTCTTT. Residues: CASSRNNRLYMNTEAFF.

The V call is TRBV12-5, the J call TRBJ2-7, with D possibly being TRBD2 (5 bases). This CDR3 is built from 13 residues. The germline CDR1 and CDR2 sequences are LGHNT and FRNRAP. Deletions cut 6 bases from V and 0 bases from J, with 9 bases between. CDR3 DNA sequence: TGTGCTAGTGGGGATGGAGGCTCCTACGAGCAGTACTTC. Its protein is CASGDGGSYEQYF.

The genes are TRBV5-1 and TRBJ1-6; D not certain. Trimming pared 0 bases from V and 6 bases from J, leaving 16 bases between. CDR3 length: 17 amino acids. The V gene's germline CDR1 is SGHRS and CDR2 YFSETQ. The CDR3: CASSLEGNLASNSPLHF. The CDR3 region has the DNA TGCGCCAGCAGCTTGGAGGGTAATCTAGCCAGTAATTCACCCCTCCACTTT.

This chain links TRBV7-9 with TRBJ2-7; possible D gene TRBD1, 5 bases. V shed 5 bases and J shed 10 bases, with 15 bases lying between them. The CDR3 is made up of 12 amino acids. Germline V gives CDR1 SEHNR, CDR2 FQNEAQ (reference sequence). The CDR3 DNA reads TGTGCCAGCAGCCCCTGGGAAGGGGTACAGTACTTC. It yields the protein CASSPWEGVQYF. The whole variable domain, filled in from reference TRBV7-9 and TRBJ2-7, reads DTGVSQNPRHKITKRGQNVTFRCDPISEHNRLYWYRQTLGQGPEFLTYFQNEAQLEKSRLLSDRFSAERPKGSFSTLEIQRTEQGDSAMYLCASSPWEGVQYFGPGTRLTVT.

This chain connects TRBV19 to TRBJ2-5; D is perhaps TRBD1 (5 bases). Trimming pared 3 bases from V and 5 bases from J, leaving 10 bases between. CDR1 is LNHDA, CDR2 SQIVND, per germline (reference sequence). This CDR3 comprises 13 residues. CDR3 nucleotide sequence: TGTGCCAGTAGTATGAACAAGGGGGAGACCCAGTACTTC. Translated: CASSMNKGETQYF.

CDR3 in DNA: TGTGCCAGCAGTTTTTCCCCCGGGGAGGGGTTAGACTCGGAGACCCAGTACTTC. This gives the protein CASSFSPGEGLDSETQYF. The J gene is TRBJ2-5, the V gene TRBV28; 7 bases fit TRBD2. The CDR3 is 18 amino acids. Per the germline V gene, CDR1 is MDHEN and CDR2 is SYDVKM. The ends lost 3 bases at V and 5 bases at J; junction bases unmatched: 18.

The V and J genes are TRBV6-6 and TRBJ1-4; a weak D match, TRBD1 (5 bases). The CDR3 length is 14 residues. Between the trimmed V and J ends, which lost 2 bases and 4 bases, there was a span of 8 bases. Germline V lookup: CDR1 MNHNY, CDR2 SVGAGI (reference sequence). CDR3 in DNA: TGTGCCAGCAGTTACGCAGGGAATAATGAAAAACTGTTTTTT. Residues: CASSYAGNNEKLFF.

The V gene is TRBV6-2 or TRBV6-3, the J gene TRBJ1-6, with TRBD1 as a possible D gene (6 bases). Trimming pared 1 base from V and 6 bases from J, leaving 7 bases between. CDR1 and CDR2 (germline): MNHEY, SVGEGT. This CDR3 is built from 14 residues. The CDR3, as DNA: TGTGCCAGCAGTTACTTACAGGGTAATTCACCCCTCCACTTT. It encodes CASSYLQGNSPLHF.

This clone was observed a handful of times. The rearrangement joins TRBV7-2 to TRBJ1-2, with no clear D. Per the germline V gene, CDR1 is SGHTA and CDR2 is FQGNSA. Deletions cut 5 bases from V and 5 bases from J, with 15 bases between. The CDR3 totals 14 residues. The CDR3: CASSPAGLGYGYTF. The CDR3 nucleotides read TGTGCCAGCAGCCCAGCGGGATTGGGGTATGGCTACACCTTC.

J is TRBJ2-1 and V is TRBV4-3; D not certain. Germline V gives CDR1 LGHNA, CDR2 YSLEER. V lost 0 bases to trimming and J lost 7 bases, with 10 bases between them. CDR3 length: 14 residues. CDR3 in DNA: TGCGCCAGCAGCCAAGATTGGGTCGGGAATGAGCAGTTCTTC. Translating it yields CASSQDWVGNEQFF.

The rearrangement links TRBV28 to TRBJ2-7, with 7 bases that match TRBD1. The germline gives CDR1 MDHEN, CDR2 SYDVKM. The CDR3 is made up of 16 amino acids. Trimming removed 3 bases from V and 0 bases from J; junction bases left unmatched: 8. CDR3 protein: CASSFFTGQDSYEQYF. The CDR3 DNA is TGTGCCAGCAGTTTTTTTACCGGACAGGACTCCTACGAGCAGTACTTC.

The chain joins TRBV19 to TRBJ2-7; D gene unclear. The CDR3 extends over 14 amino acids. Trimming removed 3 bases from V and 4 bases from J, with 13 bases in between. Germline V gives CDR1 LNHDA, CDR2 SQIVND (reference sequence). This CDR3 reads CASSIPDRLYEQYF. The CDR3 bases are TGTGCCAGTAGTATCCCCGATCGCCTATACGAGCAGTACTTC. Supplemented by reference TRBV19 and TRBJ2-7, the full variable domain reads DGGITQSPKYLFRKEGQNVTLSCEQNLNHDAMYWYRQDPGQGLRLIYYSQIVNDFQKGDIAEGYSVSREKKESFPLTVTSAQKNPTAFYLCASSIPDRLYEQYFGPGTRLTVT.

The V call is TRBV28, the J call TRBJ2-7; unclear D gene. The V end was cut by 6 bases, the J end by 2 bases, with 5 bases between. Germline-derived CDR1 and CDR2 are MDHEN and SYDVKM. The CDR3 runs to 11 residues. The CDR3 bases are TGTGCCAGCAGCCGCACCTACGAGCAGTACTTC. Residues: CASSRTYEQYF.